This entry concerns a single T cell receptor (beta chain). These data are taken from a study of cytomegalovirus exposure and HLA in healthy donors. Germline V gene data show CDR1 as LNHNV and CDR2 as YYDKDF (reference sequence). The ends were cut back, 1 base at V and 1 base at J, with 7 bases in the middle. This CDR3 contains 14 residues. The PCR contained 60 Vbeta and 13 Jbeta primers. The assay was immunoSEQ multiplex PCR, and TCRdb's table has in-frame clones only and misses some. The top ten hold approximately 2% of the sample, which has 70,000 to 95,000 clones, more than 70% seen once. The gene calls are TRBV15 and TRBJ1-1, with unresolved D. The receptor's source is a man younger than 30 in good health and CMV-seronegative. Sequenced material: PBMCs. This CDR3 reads CATSRVVANTEAFF. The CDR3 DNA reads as TGTGCCACCAGCAGAGTAGTAGCGAACACTGAAGCTTTCTTT.